These 17 T cell receptor beta chains came from one sample sequenced in a study of early T cells in non-severe SARS-CoV-2 infection. TCRdb processed the 5' RACE reads anew with MiXCR; each CDR3 protein has one entry. Of under 100,000 distinct CDR3 sequences in the sample, roughly an eighth are singletons; the top ten hold 1.4%. Sequencing was performed on whole blood. Source of these receptors: an adult who was a healthcare worker with PCR-confirmed SARS-CoV-2 infection or an uninfected control (not recorded which).

This clonotype was detected many times. This chain uses TRBV29-1 with TRBJ1-1; 9 nucleotides line up with TRBD1. After removal of 7 bases from V and 4 bases from J, the junction contained 7 bases not matched to a gene. Looked up from germline, CDR1 is SQVTM and CDR2 is ANQGSEA. This CDR3 is 13 amino acids long. For the CDR3, the DNA is TGCAGCGGCGGGGACAGGGAGCCCACTGAAGCTTTCTTT. Translation gives CSGGDREPTEAFF.

Comments on this clonotype: Since a much larger clone is just one base distant, this may be a read error. This chain joins TRBV25-1 and TRBJ2-7, with TRBD2 matching 7 bases. Germline CDR1 MGHDK, CDR2 SYGVNS. The CDR3 totals 11 residues. The junction had 10 bases not matched to a gene; V was cut back by 8 bases and J by 12 bases. The CDR3 DNA is TGTGCCAGCGCTGACGGATTAGCGGGGTACTTC. This codes for CASADGLAGYF.

This clonotype was seen many times. The V gene is TRBV6-2 or TRBV6-3, the J gene TRBJ1-1; possible D gene TRBD1, 5 bases. The germline CDR1 and CDR2 sequences are MNHEY and SVGEGT. There are 14 residues in the CDR3. Trimming left V 6 bases short and J 12 bases short, with 23 bases between. CDR3 loop: CASSRALEAGTPFF. CDR3 bases: TGTGCCAGCAGCCGGGCTTTGGAGGCAGGGACGCCTTTCTTT.

The sample holds many counts of this clonotype. The chain has TRBV5-1 and TRBJ2-7; 11 bases fit TRBD1. Germline CDR1 reads SGHRS; CDR2 reads YFSETQ. V gave up 10 bases and J gave up 4 bases; unmatched junction bases: 10. The CDR3 is made up of 14 amino acids. The CDR3 spells CAAGVDRGLYEQYF. Here the CDR3 DNA reads TGCGCCGCCGGCGTGGACAGGGGGCTTTACGAGCAGTACTTC.

This clonotype was counted many times. V usage is TRBV20-1 and J usage is TRBJ1-5; D uncertain. The CDR3 loop spans 11 amino acids. Looked up from germline, CDR1 is DFQATT and CDR2 is SNEGSKA (reference sequence). The CDR3 DNA follows: TGCAAGGATCAAGGGTGTCAGCCCCAGCATTTT. It yields the protein CKDQGCQPQHF.

This clonotype was found many times. This chain uses TRBV5-1 with TRBJ2-3; 8 bases are shared with TRBD1. Germline lookup yields CDR1 SGHRS and CDR2 YFSETQ. The CDR3 sequence is 14 residues long. V lost 4 bases, J lost 4 bases, and 5 bases stayed unmatched. CDR3 protein: CASSLPTGADTQYF. CDR3 DNA sequence: TGCGCCAGCAGCCTACCGACAGGGGCAGATACGCAGTATTTT.

This clonotype was picked up a small number of times. V and J are TRBV11-2 and TRBJ2-3; D remains ambiguous. The V gene's germline CDR1 is SGHAT and CDR2 FQNNGV. Trimming shortened V by 1 base and J by 4 bases, and 9 bases separated the two germline ends. This CDR3 has 14 residues. The CDR3 bases are TGTGCCAGCAGCTTAGTCCAAGGGCCAGATACGCAGTATTTT. Its translation: CASSLVQGPDTQYF.

This clonotype was found many times. The chain couples TRBV18 to TRBJ1-6; no reliable D call. CDR3 length equals 15 residues. Germline CDR1 KGHSH, CDR2 LQKENI. V lost 2 bases to trimming and J lost 10 bases, with 15 bases between them. In DNA form, the CDR3 reads TGTGCCAGCTCACCAGGCAGGTCCGTGCCATCACCCCTCCACTTT. Translation: CASSPGRSVPSPLHF.

This clonotype was counted many times. The rearrangement links TRBV21-1 to TRBJ1-3. TRBV21-1 is annotated as a pseudogene. The CDR3 consists of 15 residues. CDR3 bases: TGTGCCAGCAGCAAAGTGGCGGGTGGGCGAAACACCATATATTTT. This gives the protein CASSKVAGGRNTIYF.

This clonotype was seen many times. This rearrangement joins TRBV11-3 to TRBJ2-2; TRBD2 might be the D (6 bases). The germline V gene encodes CDR1 SGHNT and CDR2 YENEEA. V was trimmed by 0 bases and J by 4 bases, leaving 15 bases between them. The CDR3 contains 17 residues. CDR3 loop: CASSLDLRGSGTGELFF. Here the CDR3 DNA reads TGTGCCAGCAGCTTAGATCTTCGGGGTAGCGGCACCGGGGAGCTGTTTTTT.

This clonotype was picked up many times. The rearrangement joins TRBV3-1 to TRBJ1-2; D unclear. The CDR3 is made up of 13 amino acids. Trimming shortened V by 1 base and J by 8 bases, and 11 bases separated the two germline ends. Germline assignment: CDR1 LGHDT and CDR2 YNNKEL (reference sequence). As DNA, the CDR3 is TGTGCCAGCAGCCAAGGCAGGTCGGGCGGCTACACCTTC. It is translated as CASSQGRSGGYTF.

This clonotype was recorded a few times. The chain joins TRBV5-1 to TRBJ2-7; tentative D call: TRBD1 (6 bases). The CDR3 contains 13 residues. Germline CDR1 reads SGHRS; CDR2 reads YFSETQ. V lost 4 bases and J 4 bases, leaving 12 bases between the germline ends. The DNA for the CDR3 is TGCGCCAGCAGCCCTTGGACAGAATACGAGCAGTACTTC. Translated: CASSPWTEYEQYF.

This clonotype came up a few times. This chain uses TRBV10-3 with TRBJ1-1; 7 bases match TRBD1. The CDR3 contains 16 residues. Per the germline V gene, CDR1 is ENHRY and CDR2 is SYGVKD. Trimming at V came to 7 bases and at J to 3 bases, leaving 14 bases not matched to a gene. CDR3 DNA: TGTGCCATCAAACCCCAGGGGGTAGGGTTGGACACTGAAGCTTTCTTT. Its translation: CAIKPQGVGLDTEAFF.

This clonotype has at least ten counts. This chain links TRBV5-6 with TRBJ2-7; D may be TRBD2 (6 bases). CDR3 length equals 14 residues. V lost 4 bases to trimming and J lost 0 bases, with 11 bases between them. CDR1 and CDR2 (germline): SGHDT, YYEEEE. The CDR3 bases are TGTGCCAGCAGCCCGGACGGGAGCTCCTACGAGCAGTACTTC. Translation gives CASSPDGSSYEQYF.

The chain recombines TRBV29-1 with TRBJ2-3; 8 bases align to TRBD2. The CDR3 length is 16 residues. V lost 4 bases to trimming and J lost 1 base; unmatched junction nucleotides: 10. The germline V gene has CDR1 SQVTM and CDR2 ANQGSEA. CDR3 in amino acids: CSVGESGGRRTDTQYF. The CDR3, as DNA: TGCAGCGTTGGAGAGTCGGGGGGGCGGCGCACAGATACGCAGTATTTT.

This clonotype is termed medium-sized (0.01 to 0.1%). The J gene is TRBJ2-5, the V gene TRBV7-8; 9 bases are a match to TRBD1. Trimming took 1 base from V and 5 from J; bases not matched to a gene: 8. The V gene's germline CDR1 is SGHVS and CDR2 FQNEAQ. This CDR3 region has 16 residues. The CDR3 coding sequence is TGTGCCAGCAGCTTAGTCCGGACAGGGGTGGCCGAGACCCAGTACTTC. Protein: CASSLVRTGVAETQYF.

The chain recombines TRBV25-1 with TRBJ1-3; 7 positions agree with TRBD1. Germline CDR1 MGHDK, CDR2 SYGVNS. CDR3 length: 15 residues. J lost 0 bases, V lost 9 bases, and 8 bases had no gene match. CDR3 loop: CASPPGQRSGNTIYF. For the CDR3, the DNA is TGTGCCAGTCCCCCGGGACAGCGCTCTGGAAACACCATATATTTT.